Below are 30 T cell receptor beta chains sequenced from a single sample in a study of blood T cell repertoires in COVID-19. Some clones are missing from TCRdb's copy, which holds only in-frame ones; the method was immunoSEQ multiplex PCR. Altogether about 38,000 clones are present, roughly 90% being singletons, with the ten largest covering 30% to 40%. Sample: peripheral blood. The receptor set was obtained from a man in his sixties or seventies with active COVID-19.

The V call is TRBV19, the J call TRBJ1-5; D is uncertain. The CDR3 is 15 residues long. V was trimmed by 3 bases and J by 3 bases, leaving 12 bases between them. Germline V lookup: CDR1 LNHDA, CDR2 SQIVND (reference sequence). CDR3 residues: CASSISSGINQPQHF. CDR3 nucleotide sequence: TGTGCCAGTAGTATTAGTTCGGGGATCAATCAGCCCCAGCATTTT.

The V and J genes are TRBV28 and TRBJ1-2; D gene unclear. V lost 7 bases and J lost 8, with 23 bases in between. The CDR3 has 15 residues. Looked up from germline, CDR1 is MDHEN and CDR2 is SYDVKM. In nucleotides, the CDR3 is TGTGCCAGCACAATCCGGGTTCCCGAGGGAGGGGGCTACACCTTC. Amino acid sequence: CASTIRVPEGGGYTF.

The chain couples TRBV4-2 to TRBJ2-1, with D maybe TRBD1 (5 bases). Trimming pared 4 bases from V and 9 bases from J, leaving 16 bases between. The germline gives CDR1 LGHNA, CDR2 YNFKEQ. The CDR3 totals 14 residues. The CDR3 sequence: CASSPTQWGGEQFF. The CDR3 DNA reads TGTGCCAGCAGCCCGACCCAGTGGGGCGGTGAGCAGTTCTTC.

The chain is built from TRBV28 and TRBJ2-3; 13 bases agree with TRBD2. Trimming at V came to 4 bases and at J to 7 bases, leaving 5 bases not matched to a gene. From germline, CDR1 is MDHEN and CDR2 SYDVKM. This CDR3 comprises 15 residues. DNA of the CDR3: TGTGCCAGCAGTTCCGGGACTAGCGGGATGAATACGCAGTATTTT. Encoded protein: CASSSGTSGMNTQYF.

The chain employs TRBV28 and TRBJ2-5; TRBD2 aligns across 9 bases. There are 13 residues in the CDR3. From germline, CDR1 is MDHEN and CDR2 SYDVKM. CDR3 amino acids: CAVAGVNQETQYF. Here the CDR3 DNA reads TGTGCTGTAGCGGGAGTGAACCAAGAGACCCAGTACTTC.

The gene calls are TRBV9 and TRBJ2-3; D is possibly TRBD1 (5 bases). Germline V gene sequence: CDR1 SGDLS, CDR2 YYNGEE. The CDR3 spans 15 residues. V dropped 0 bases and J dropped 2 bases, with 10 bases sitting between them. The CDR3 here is CASSVEGPPTDTQYF. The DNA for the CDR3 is TGTGCCAGCAGCGTAGAGGGGCCCCCCACAGATACGCAGTATTTT.

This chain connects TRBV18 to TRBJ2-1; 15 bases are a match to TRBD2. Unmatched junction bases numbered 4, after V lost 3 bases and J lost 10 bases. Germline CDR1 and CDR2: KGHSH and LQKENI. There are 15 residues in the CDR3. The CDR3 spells CASSPGLAGGLEQFF. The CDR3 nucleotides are TGTGCCAGCTCACCCGGACTAGCGGGAGGGTTGGAGCAGTTCTTC.

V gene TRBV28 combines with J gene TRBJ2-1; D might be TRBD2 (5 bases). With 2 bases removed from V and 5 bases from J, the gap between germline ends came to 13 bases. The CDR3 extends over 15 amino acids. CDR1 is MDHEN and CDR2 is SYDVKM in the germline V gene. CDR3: CASSLLAGSNNEQFF. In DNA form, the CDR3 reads TGTGCCAGCAGTTTACTCGCGGGTTCTAACAATGAGCAGTTCTTC.

The CDR3 here is CATNPRDRSDSFYHNSPLHF. The CDR3 nucleotides are TGTGCCACCAACCCCCGTGACAGGTCAGATTCTTTTTACCATAATTCACCCCTCCACTTT. The rearrangement links TRBV21-1 to TRBJ1-6; the DNA was not used to check the table's D call, TRBD1. TRBV21-1 is a pseudogene locus. This CDR3 has 20 amino acids.

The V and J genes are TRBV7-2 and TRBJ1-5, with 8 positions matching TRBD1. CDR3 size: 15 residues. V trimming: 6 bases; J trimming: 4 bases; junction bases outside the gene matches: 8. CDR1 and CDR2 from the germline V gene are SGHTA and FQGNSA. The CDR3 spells CASSPRQGLNQPQHF. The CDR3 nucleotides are TGTGCCAGCAGTCCCCGACAGGGGCTAAATCAGCCCCAGCATTTT.

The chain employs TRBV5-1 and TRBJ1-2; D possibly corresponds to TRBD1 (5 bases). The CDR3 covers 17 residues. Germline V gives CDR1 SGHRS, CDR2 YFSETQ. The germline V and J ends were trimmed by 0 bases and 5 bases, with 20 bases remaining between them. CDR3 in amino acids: CASSLVGTDQGGYGYTF. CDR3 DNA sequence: TGCGCCAGCAGCTTGGTCGGGACTGACCAAGGAGGGTATGGCTACACCTTC.

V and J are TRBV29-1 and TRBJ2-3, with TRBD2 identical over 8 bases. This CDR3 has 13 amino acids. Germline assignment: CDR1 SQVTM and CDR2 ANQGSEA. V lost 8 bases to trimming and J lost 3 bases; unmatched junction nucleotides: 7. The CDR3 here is CSYRAGATDTQYF. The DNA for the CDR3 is TGCAGCTACCGAGCGGGGGCTACAGATACGCAGTATTTT.

In DNA, the CDR3 is TGTGCCAGCGGGAGCGCCTACAATGAGCAGTTCTTC. Translating gives CASGSAYNEQFF. This sequence joins TRBV6-5 and TRBJ2-1; perhaps TRBD2 as D (5 bases). The V gene's germline CDR1 is MNHEY and CDR2 SVGAGI. CDR3 size: 12 residues. Trimming cost V 8 bases and J 2 bases, with 7 bases left between them.

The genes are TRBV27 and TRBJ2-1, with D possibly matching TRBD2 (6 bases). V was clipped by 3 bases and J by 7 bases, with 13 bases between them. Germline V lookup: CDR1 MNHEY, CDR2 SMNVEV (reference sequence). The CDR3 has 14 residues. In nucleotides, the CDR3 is TGTGCCAGCAGTTTGTTTAGACGGGGGAATGAGCAGTTCTTC. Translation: CASSLFRRGNEQFF.

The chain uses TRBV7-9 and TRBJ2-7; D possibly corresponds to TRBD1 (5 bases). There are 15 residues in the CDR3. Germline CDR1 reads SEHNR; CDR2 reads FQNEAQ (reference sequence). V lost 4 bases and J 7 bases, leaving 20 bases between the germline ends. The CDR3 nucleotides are TGTGCCAGCAGCTCCACGCCTATAGGGGTGAGGGAGCAGTACTTC. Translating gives CASSSTPIGVREQYF.

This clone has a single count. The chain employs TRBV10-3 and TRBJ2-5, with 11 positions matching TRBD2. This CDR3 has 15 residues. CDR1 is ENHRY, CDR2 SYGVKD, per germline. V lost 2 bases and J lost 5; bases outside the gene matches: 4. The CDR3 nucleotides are TGTGCCATCAGTGAGCCTAGCGGGGGGCAGGAGACCCAGTACTTC. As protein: CAISEPSGGQETQYF.

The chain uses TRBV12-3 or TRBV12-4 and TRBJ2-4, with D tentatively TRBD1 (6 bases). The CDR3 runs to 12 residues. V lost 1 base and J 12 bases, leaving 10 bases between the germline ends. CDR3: CASSLVGQSQYF. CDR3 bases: TGTGCCAGCAGTTTAGTCGGACAGAGTCAGTACTTC.

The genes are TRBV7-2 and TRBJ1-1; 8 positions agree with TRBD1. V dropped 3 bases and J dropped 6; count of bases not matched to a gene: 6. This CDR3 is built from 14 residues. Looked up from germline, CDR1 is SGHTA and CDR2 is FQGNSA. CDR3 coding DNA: TGTGCCAGCAGCTTCATCCGACAGGGGTCTGAAGCTTTCTTT. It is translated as CASSFIRQGSEAFF. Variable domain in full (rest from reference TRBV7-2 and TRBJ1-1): GAGVSQSPSNKVTEKGKDVELRCDPISGHTALYWYRQSLGQGLEFLIYFQGNSAPDKSGLPSDRFSAERTGGSVSTLTIQRTQQEDSAVYLCASSFIRQGSEAFFGQGTRLTVV.

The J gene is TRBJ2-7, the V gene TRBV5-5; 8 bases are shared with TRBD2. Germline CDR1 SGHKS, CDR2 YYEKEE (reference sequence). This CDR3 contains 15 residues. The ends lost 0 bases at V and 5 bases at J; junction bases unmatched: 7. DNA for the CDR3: TGTGCCAGCAGCTTGGCGGGACTAGGGATCAACGAGCAGTACTTC. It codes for CASSLAGLGINEQYF.

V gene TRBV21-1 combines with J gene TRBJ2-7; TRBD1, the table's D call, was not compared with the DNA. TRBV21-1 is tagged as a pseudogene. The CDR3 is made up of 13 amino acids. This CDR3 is CASTTGTADEQYF. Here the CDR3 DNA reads TGTGCCAGCACCACCGGGACAGCGGACGAGCAGTACTTC.

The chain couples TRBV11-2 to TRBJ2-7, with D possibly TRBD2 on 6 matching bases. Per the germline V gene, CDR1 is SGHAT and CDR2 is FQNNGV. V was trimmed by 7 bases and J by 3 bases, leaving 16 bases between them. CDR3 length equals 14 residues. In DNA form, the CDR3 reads TGTGCCAGCATCCGTAGCGGCGGGGACTACGAGCAGTACTTC. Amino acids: CASIRSGGDYEQYF.

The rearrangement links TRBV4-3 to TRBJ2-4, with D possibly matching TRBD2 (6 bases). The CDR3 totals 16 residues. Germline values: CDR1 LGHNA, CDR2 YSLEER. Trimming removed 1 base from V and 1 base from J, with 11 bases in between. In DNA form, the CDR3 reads TGCGCCAGCAGCCAAGCGCTAGCGCGGGCCAAAAACATTCAGTACTTC. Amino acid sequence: CASSQALARAKNIQYF.

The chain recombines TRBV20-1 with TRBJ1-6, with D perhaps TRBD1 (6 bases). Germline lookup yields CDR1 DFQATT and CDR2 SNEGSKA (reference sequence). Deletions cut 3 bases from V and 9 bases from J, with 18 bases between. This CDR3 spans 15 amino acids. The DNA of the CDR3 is TGCAGTGCTAGTAGGGGGGGCGGGGTTGGTTCACCCCTCCACTTT. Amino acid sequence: CSASRGGGVGSPLHF.

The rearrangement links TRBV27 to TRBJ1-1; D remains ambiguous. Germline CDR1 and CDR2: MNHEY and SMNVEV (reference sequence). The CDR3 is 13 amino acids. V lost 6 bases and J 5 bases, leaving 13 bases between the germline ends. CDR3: CASSYSAGTEAFF. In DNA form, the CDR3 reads TGTGCCAGCAGCTACTCAGCGGGGACTGAAGCTTTCTTT.

DNA for the CDR3: TGTGCCAGCAGTTTACTAACCGGGACAGGATCAAGAAACACCATATATTTT. Its translation is CASSLLTGTGSRNTIYF. J is TRBJ1-3 and V is TRBV28; TRBD1 matches 8 bases. The V gene end was trimmed by 2 bases and the J gene end by 5 bases; junction bases not matched to a gene: 11. Germline-derived CDR1 and CDR2 are MDHEN and SYDVKM. CDR3 length: 17 residues.

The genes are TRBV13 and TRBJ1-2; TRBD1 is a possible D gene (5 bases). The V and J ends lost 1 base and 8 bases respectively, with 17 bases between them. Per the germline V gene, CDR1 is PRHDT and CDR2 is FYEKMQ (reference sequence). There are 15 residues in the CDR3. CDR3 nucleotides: TGTGCCAGCAGCTTAGCGTTTGGGCAGGGTGGGGGCTACACCTTC. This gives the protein CASSLAFGQGGGYTF.

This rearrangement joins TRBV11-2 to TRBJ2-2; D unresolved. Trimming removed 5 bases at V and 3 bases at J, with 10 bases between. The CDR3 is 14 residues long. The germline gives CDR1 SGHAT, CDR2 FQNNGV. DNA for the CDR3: TGTGCCAGCAGCCCTAGTCGAGACACCGGGGAGCTGTTTTTT. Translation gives CASSPSRDTGELFF.

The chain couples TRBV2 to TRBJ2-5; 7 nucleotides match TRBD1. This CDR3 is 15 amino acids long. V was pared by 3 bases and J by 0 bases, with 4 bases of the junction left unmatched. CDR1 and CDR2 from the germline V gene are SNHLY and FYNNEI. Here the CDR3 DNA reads TGTGCCAGCAGTGATGGGGACAGCCACCAAGAGACCCAGTACTTC. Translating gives CASSDGDSHQETQYF.

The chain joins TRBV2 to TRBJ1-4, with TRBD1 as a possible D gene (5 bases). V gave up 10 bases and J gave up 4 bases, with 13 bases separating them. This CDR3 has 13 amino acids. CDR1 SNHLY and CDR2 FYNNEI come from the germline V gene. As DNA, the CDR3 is TGTGCCACGAAGACAGACCATAATGAAAAACTGTTTTTT. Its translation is CATKTDHNEKLFF.

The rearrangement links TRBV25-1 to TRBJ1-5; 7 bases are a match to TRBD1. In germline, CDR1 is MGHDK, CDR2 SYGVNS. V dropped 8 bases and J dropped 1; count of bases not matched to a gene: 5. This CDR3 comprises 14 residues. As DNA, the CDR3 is TGTGCCAGCGCAGGGGGTCTGAGCAATCAGCCCCAGCATTTT. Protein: CASAGGLSNQPQHF.